Listed below are T cell receptor beta chains from one sample, sequenced in a study of regulatory T cells in long-lasting Graves disease. MiXCR was run by TCRdb on the multiplex PCR reads, yielding one entry per CDR3 protein. Here the sample spans hundreds of thousands of distinct CDR3 sequences, approximately 23% being singletons. The source material was peripheral blood mononuclear cells (PBMCs), sampled when the disease was refractory, from a patient treated with antithyroid drugs. The receptors originated from a female donor with Graves disease. Both conserved end residues are part of each CDR3. A D gene is named only where the DNA matches it firmly. Not all rows give a size; the values are once, few, many and, for expanded clones, a class.

v_gene	abundance	d_gene	j_gene	CDR3nt	CDR3aa
TRBV28	many	TRBD1	TRBJ1-5	TGTGCCACCGCCGAGGACAGGCGGCCCCAGCATTTT	CATAEDRRPQHF
TRBV9	many	NA	TRBJ1-2	TGTGCCAGCAGCGCTCCACAGGGAACAGACTATGGCTACACCTTC	CASSAPQGTDYGYTF
TRBV28	many	NA	TRBJ1-1	TGTGCCAGCAGTAGGGGGGAAGCTTTCTTT	CASSRGEAFF
TRBV6-2/TRBV6-3	few	TRBD2	TRBJ2-7	TGTGCCAGCAGTTACGGACTACCGGGACTAACCTACGAGCAGTACTTC	CASSYGLPGLTYEQYF
TRBV2	many	TRBD2	TRBJ2-5	TGTGCCAGCAGGATGAGCGGGGGGGGCCTAGAGACCCAGTACTTC	CASRMSGGGLETQYF
TRBV9	NA	NA	TRBJ1-5	TGTGCCAGCAGCTCCGACACCTTTAGCAATCAGCCCCAGCATTTT	CASSSDTFSNQPQHF
TRBV5-4	NA	TRBD1	TRBJ1-4	TGTGCCAGCAGCGCGACACCGGGACAGCTAAATGAAAAACTGTTTTTT	CASSATPGQLNEKLFF
TRBV27	few	NA	TRBJ1-5	TGTGCCAGCAGTCCACAGATCGCCAGGGCCAAGCCCCAGCATTTT	CASSPQIARAKPQHF
TRBV2	many	TRBD1	TRBJ2-7	TGTGCCAGCAGTGGTGGGACAGGGGACTACGAGCAGTACTTC	CASSGGTGDYEQYF
TRBV7-9	NA	TRBD2	TRBJ2-7	TGTGCCAGCAGCTTAGTACGTGCGGGGGGCTGCGAGCAGTACTTC	CASSLVRAGGCEQYF
TRBV6-2/TRBV6-3	NA	NA	TRBJ2-7	TGTGCCAGCAGCCCCCGGGGGCTCTCCGAGCAGTACTTC	CASSPRGLSEQYF
TRBV7-9	NA	NA	TRBJ2-6	TGTGCCAGCAGCTTAGGTGGACAAGCCAACGTCCTGACTTTC	CASSLGGQANVLTF
TRBV24-1	NA	TRBD2	TRBJ2-1	TGTGCCACCAGTGATGGCGGGAGGGCCAGGAATGAGCAGTTCTTC	CATSDGGRARNEQFF
TRBV4-3	NA	NA	TRBJ2-6	TGCGCCAGCAGCCAAGAAGGAGGGCAGGGTCCGATCTCTGGGGCCAACGTCCTGACTTTC	CASSQEGGQGPISGANVLTF
TRBV5-1	many	NA	TRBJ2-2	TGCGCCAGCAGCCGCCAGGGAAGCACCGGGGAGCTGTTTTTT	CASSRQGSTGELFF
TRBV20-1	few	TRBD1	TRBJ1-1	TGCAGTGCCCATATACAGGGGAGTAACGCTGAAGCTTTCTTT	CSAHIQGSNAEAFF
TRBV11-2	NA	TRBD1	TRBJ1-5	TGTGCCAGCAGCTTAGTTTCGGGACAGGGGGCGTATCAGACCCAGCATTTT	CASSLVSGQGAYQTQHF
TRBV19	NA	NA	TRBJ1-5	TGTGCCGGGGGGGATAGCAATCAGCCCCAGCATTTT	CAGGDSNQPQHF
TRBV7-9	NA	NA	TRBJ1-4	TGTGCCAGCAGCTTTATCGACGGTACTAATGAAAAACTGTTTTTT	CASSFIDGTNEKLFF
TRBV4-1	NA	NA	TRBJ2-6	TGCGCCAGCAGCCAAGCAGGACTTTCCTCTGGGGCCAACGTCCTGACTTTC	CASSQAGLSSGANVLTF
TRBV5-1	few	TRBD1	TRBJ2-6	TGCGCCAGCAACGGACAGGGCCTCTCTGGGGCCAACGTCCTGACTTTC	CASNGQGLSGANVLTF
TRBV6-1	few	NA	TRBJ2-7	TGTGCCAGCAGTGTGTTCTTAGCGGGGACAGGACCTTACGAGCAGTACTTC	CASSVFLAGTGPYEQYF
TRBV6-2/TRBV6-3	NA	NA	TRBJ2-7	TGTGCCAGCAGTTACTCGGCTCTAGCCTCCTACGAGCAGTACTTC	CASSYSALASYEQYF